One sample yielded the 29 T cell receptor beta chains listed below, sequenced in a study of T cells in localized non-small cell lung cancer. Measured with immunoSEQ multiplex PCR; TCRdb has only the in-frame clones, and not every one. The table shows 55,000 to 75,000 clones, with 70% to 90% occurring only once. The source material was peripheral blood, sampled before any cancer treatment. The receptors were sampled from a male donor aged 60 or over with stage III squamous cell lung carcinoma.

This chain uses TRBV2 with TRBJ2-5; D might be TRBD2 (6 bases). With 2 bases removed from V and 2 bases from J, the gap between germline ends came to 21 bases. This CDR3 has 18 residues. Germline V lookup: CDR1 SNHLY, CDR2 FYNNEI. The CDR3, as DNA: TGTGCCAGCAGTGAAAGCATGTCTGGGACTTTACATCAAGAGACCCAGTACTTC. Translated, it gives CASSESMSGTLHQETQYF.

J is TRBJ1-1 and V is TRBV14; D is unresolved. The V gene's germline CDR1 is SGHDN and CDR2 FVKESK. The V end lost 3 bases, the J end lost 1 base, and 6 bases lay between the germline ends. The CDR3 covers 13 residues. CDR3: CASSHGRNTEAFF. The CDR3 nucleotides are TGTGCCAGCAGCCACGGCAGGAACACTGAAGCTTTCTTT.

The J gene is TRBJ1-2, the V gene TRBV6-5; perhaps TRBD1 as D (5 bases). Per the germline V gene, CDR1 is MNHEY and CDR2 is SVGAGI. V was shortened by 2 bases and J by 7 bases, with 14 bases between the two germline ends. The length of the CDR3 is 14 residues. CDR3 region: CASSYGAAGGGYTF. CDR3 bases: TGTGCCAGCAGTTACGGGGCGGCCGGCGGTGGCTACACCTTC.

The J gene is TRBJ1-2, the V gene TRBV4-3, with a possible D match to TRBD1 (6 bases). The CDR3 covers 15 residues. Trimming took 0 bases from V and 0 from J, leaving 8 bases between them. CDR1 and CDR2 (germline): LGHNA, YSLEER. As DNA, the CDR3 is TGCGCCAGCAGCCAAGAGACAGGAACTAACTATGGCTACACCTTC. It codes for CASSQETGTNYGYTF.

V gene TRBV25-1 combines with J gene TRBJ2-5, with D possibly matching TRBD2 (5 bases). The CDR3 spans 14 residues. Trimming stripped 4 bases from V and 3 bases from J, with 12 bases between. The germline V gene has CDR1 MGHDK and CDR2 SYGVNS. The CDR3 DNA sequence: TGTGCCAGCAGTGTATCGGGAAAGGAAGAGACCCAGTACTTC. Its translation is CASSVSGKEETQYF.

The chain recombines TRBV6-5 with TRBJ2-7; D not certain. Germline-derived CDR1 and CDR2 are MNHEY and SVGAGI. The CDR3 contains 12 residues. V was pared by 5 bases and J by 2 bases, with 7 bases between. As DNA, the CDR3 is TGTGCCAGCAGTCGTAAACCCTACGAGCAGTACTTC. Translating it yields CASSRKPYEQYF.

This rearrangement joins TRBV23-1 to TRBJ2-7; 7 bases are shared with TRBD1. TRBV23-1 falls under the ORF class, with uncertain function. The CDR3 runs to 14 residues. Unmatched junction bases numbered 9, after V lost 7 bases and J lost 3 bases. As DNA, the CDR3 is TGCGCCAGCACCTTACCGGGACAGTACTACGAGCAGTACGTC. As protein: CASTLPGQYYEQYV.

This clone came up a few times. The J gene is TRBJ2-5, the V gene TRBV30; 12 bases are shared with TRBD2. There are 13 residues in the CDR3. The germline CDR1 and CDR2 sequences are GTSNPN and SVGIG (reference sequence). Trimming removed 4 bases from V and 9 bases from J; junction bases left unmatched: 6. The CDR3 is CAWKRASGGAQYF. DNA of the CDR3: TGTGCCTGGAAAAGGGCTAGCGGGGGGGCCCAGTACTTC.

V usage is TRBV10-3 and J usage is TRBJ1-6; 9 bases line up with TRBD1. After removal of 8 bases from V and 2 bases from J, the junction contained 4 bases not matched to a gene. The CDR3 runs to 15 residues. Germline CDR1 and CDR2: ENHRY and SYGVKD. The CDR3 reads CAIGTGFAYNSPLHF. The CDR3 DNA follows: TGTGCCATCGGGACAGGGTTTGCCTATAATTCACCCCTCCACTTT.

This clone was recorded at least ten times. This rearrangement joins TRBV19 to TRBJ1-6; 9 nucleotides align to TRBD1. V lost 3 bases and J lost 2; bases outside the gene matches: 8. CDR1 and CDR2 from the germline V gene are LNHDA and SQIVND (reference sequence). The CDR3 is made up of 18 amino acids. The CDR3 here is CASSIGTGSNPYNSPLHF. CDR3 nucleotide sequence: TGTGCCAGTAGTATCGGGACAGGGAGTAACCCCTATAATTCACCCCTCCACTTT.

The V and J genes are TRBV18 and TRBJ1-1; tentative D call: TRBD1 (5 bases). V was clipped by 3 bases and J by 0 bases, with 11 bases between them. The CDR3 loop spans 15 amino acids. Germline CDR1 KGHSH, CDR2 LQKENI. The CDR3 sequence is CASSPRQTLNTEAFF. DNA of the CDR3: TGTGCCAGCTCACCCCGACAGACCCTGAACACTGAAGCTTTCTTT.

The J gene is TRBJ2-3, the V gene TRBV10-3; TRBD2 agrees at 11 bases. Germline CDR1 reads ENHRY; CDR2 reads SYGVKD. The CDR3 sequence is 13 residues long. The trim removed 10 bases at V and 4 bases at J, leaving 4 bases unmatched. CDR3 in DNA: TGTGCCACTAGCGGGGGGAGGGCAGATACGCAGTATTTT. As protein: CATSGGRADTQYF.

This chain uses TRBV10-3 with TRBJ1-4, with D tentatively TRBD1 (6 bases). The germline V gene encodes CDR1 ENHRY and CDR2 SYGVKD. Trimming pared 2 bases from V and 7 bases from J, leaving 11 bases between. The CDR3 has 14 amino acids. Here the CDR3 reads CAISEPGVGEKLFF. Here the CDR3 DNA reads TGTGCCATCAGTGAGCCAGGGGTGGGTGAAAAACTGTTTTTT.

CDR3 nucleotides: TGTGCCAGCAGTGAAGGGAGCAGGGCCAATCAGCCCCAGCATTTT. This codes for CASSEGSRANQPQHF. The chain carries TRBV6-1 and TRBJ1-5, with D possibly TRBD1 on 5 matching bases. V dropped 1 base and J dropped 3 bases, with 10 bases sitting between them. The CDR3 runs to 15 residues. Germline V gene lookup returns CDR1 MNHNS and CDR2 SASEGT.

This clone was recorded once. The rearrangement joins TRBV5-1 to TRBJ1-6; D not certain. The CDR3 runs to 16 residues. Trimming left V 0 bases short and J 0 bases short, with 7 bases between. CDR1 is SGHRS, CDR2 YFSETQ, per germline. Written as DNA, the CDR3 is TGCGCCAGCAGCTTGGCCATCAGCTCCTATAATTCACCCCTCCACTTT. This translates into CASSLAISSYNSPLHF.

This chain links TRBV7-2 with TRBJ1-2; no clear D. Germline V lookup: CDR1 SGHTA, CDR2 FQGNSA. This CDR3 comprises 13 residues. The V end was cut by 1 base, the J end by 4 bases, with 7 bases between. CDR3 residues: CASSLGGVYGYTF. The DNA for the CDR3 is TGTGCCAGCAGCTTAGGGGGTGTCTATGGCTACACCTTC.

The count of this clone is one. The chain carries TRBV7-6 and TRBJ2-7; possible D gene TRBD1, 7 bases. The V end was cut by 5 bases, the J end by 5 bases, with 16 bases between. CDR3 size: 14 residues. Germline values: CDR1 SGHVS, CDR2 FNYEAQ. DNA for the CDR3: TGTGCCAGCAGCCCCGCGGGACAGTTCAACGAGCAGTACTTC. This encodes CASSPAGQFNEQYF.

The DNA for the CDR3 is TGCGCCAGCAGCTTAGTGGGGGACGGAGTCACCGGGGAGCTGTTTTTT. Its translation is CASSLVGDGVTGELFF. V usage is TRBV5-1 and J usage is TRBJ2-2, with D possibly being TRBD1 or TRBD2 (5 bases each). The CDR3 consists of 16 residues. The V gene lost 2 bases and the J gene lost 4 bases, with 15 bases spanning the gap. Germline V lookup: CDR1 SGHRS, CDR2 YFSETQ.

V gene TRBV2 combines with J gene TRBJ2-1; possible D gene TRBD1, 6 bases. Trimming removed 7 bases from V and 4 bases from J, with 14 bases in between. CDR1 is SNHLY, CDR2 FYNNEI, per germline. This CDR3 is built from 14 residues. This chain's CDR3 is CASNPDRNYNEQFF. Written as DNA, the CDR3 is TGTGCCAGCAATCCGGACAGAAATTACAATGAGCAGTTCTTC. Complete variable domain (other parts from reference TRBV2 and TRBJ2-1): EPEVTQTPSHQVTQMGQEVILRCVPISNHLYFYWYRQILGQKVEFLVSFYNNEISEKSEIFDDQFSVERPDGSNFTLKIRSTKLEDSAMYFCASNPDRNYNEQFFGPGTRLTVL.

This clone came up once. The V gene is TRBV11-2, the J gene TRBJ1-2, with D possibly matching TRBD1 (5 bases). CDR3 length: 16 residues. The germline V gene encodes CDR1 SGHAT and CDR2 FQNNGV. V was cut by 3 bases and J by 6 bases, with 20 bases left in between. The CDR3 region has the DNA TGTGCCAGCAGCTTTACTCTCCCTGGAGGGGCCGATGGCTACACCTTC. This sequence encodes CASSFTLPGGADGYTF.

J is TRBJ2-3 and V is TRBV10-3; 13 positions agree with TRBD2. Germline V CDR1 and CDR2: ENHRY, SYGVKD. The CDR3 extends over 17 amino acids. V shed 3 bases and J 1 base; nucleotides not matched to a gene: 4. The CDR3 nucleotides are TGTGCCATCAGTGAAAATGGACTAGCGGGGGGCACAGATACGCAGTATTTT. It codes for CAISENGLAGGTDTQYF.

The chain recombines TRBV27 with TRBJ2-5; a possible D gene is TRBD2 (6 bases). The CDR3 consists of 12 residues. CDR1 is MNHEY, CDR2 SMNVEV, per germline (reference sequence). The V and J ends lost 8 bases and 0 bases respectively, with 7 bases between them. The CDR3 region has the DNA TGTGCCAGCGGAGGGTACCAAGAGACCCAGTACTTC. It encodes CASGGYQETQYF.

In DNA form, the CDR3 reads TGTGCCAGCAGTCTATCTGGGTCCTACAATGAGCAGTTCTTC. Protein sequence: CASSLSGSYNEQFF. The chain combines TRBV7-7 with TRBJ2-1; no definite D call. This CDR3 is 14 amino acids long. Germline CDR1 is SSHAT and CDR2 is FNYEAQ (reference sequence). Trimming left V 6 bases short and J 1 base short, with 10 bases between. The variable domain in full, with the rest retrieved from reference TRBV7-7 and TRBJ2-1, is GAGVSQSPRYKVTKRGQDVTLRCDPISSHATLYWYQQALGQGPEFLTYFNYEAQPDKSGLPSDRFSAERPEGSISTLTIQRTEQRDSAMYRCASSLSGSYNEQFFGPGTRLTVL.

The rearrangement links TRBV5-4 to TRBJ1-2; weak D call: TRBD1 (6 bases). This CDR3 has 12 amino acids. Trimming left V 4 bases short and J 4 bases short, with 8 bases between. The V gene's germline CDR1 is SGHNT and CDR2 YYREEE (reference sequence). The CDR3 protein is CASSPQGYGYTF. Written as DNA, the CDR3 is TGTGCCAGCAGCCCACAGGGCTATGGCTACACCTTC.

The J gene is TRBJ2-7, the V gene TRBV6-5; a possible D gene is TRBD2 (6 bases). The V end lost 4 bases, the J end lost 4 bases, and 20 bases lay between the germline ends. CDR1 MNHEY and CDR2 SVGAGI come from the germline V gene. The CDR3 is 16 amino acids. Here the CDR3 reads CASSSLDYGNFYEQYV. Here the CDR3 DNA reads TGTGCCAGCAGTTCACTGGACTACGGGAATTTTTACGAGCAGTACGTC.

The chain is built from TRBV14 and TRBJ1-4, with D uncertain. Trimming pared 0 bases from V and 3 bases from J, leaving 14 bases between. The germline V gene encodes CDR1 SGHDN and CDR2 FVKESK. The CDR3 runs to 17 residues. The CDR3 loop reads CASSQDPRRGSNEKLFF. The DNA for the CDR3 is TGTGCCAGCAGCCAAGACCCTCGACGAGGGTCTAATGAAAAACTGTTTTTT.

The chain uses TRBV27 and TRBJ1-2, with D maybe TRBD1 (6 bases). The germline gives CDR1 MNHEY, CDR2 SMNVEV (reference sequence). The CDR3 is 15 residues long. The germline V and J ends were trimmed by 6 bases and 8 bases, with 22 bases remaining between them. CDR3 nucleotides: TGTGCCAGCAGGTACTCCGGGACACTAAGAGAGGGCTACACCTTC. Encoded protein: CASRYSGTLREGYTF.

This sequence joins TRBV2 and TRBJ2-7, with D unresolved. CDR3 length: 15 amino acids. Germline CDR1 SNHLY, CDR2 FYNNEI. Trimming pared 7 bases from V and 5 bases from J, leaving 21 bases between. This CDR3 reads CASIPPTAVAHEQYF. The CDR3 nucleotides read TGTGCCAGCATCCCACCGACGGCCGTCGCCCACGAGCAGTACTTC.

This CDR3 reads CASSFRDSNEQFF. As DNA, the CDR3 is TGTGCCAGCAGTTTCCGGGACAGCAATGAGCAGTTCTTC. The chain employs TRBV6-6 and TRBJ2-1; TRBD1 aligns across 7 bases. Germline V gene sequence: CDR1 MNHNY, CDR2 SVGAGI (reference sequence). With 4 bases clipped from V and 6 bases from J, the junction kept 3 bases outside the gene matches. The length of the CDR3 is 13 residues.